The 3 T cell receptor beta chains in this list originate from one sample, sequenced in a study of blood T cell repertoires in COVID-19. Only in-frame clones appear in the TCRdb table, and some are missing; sequencing was by immunoSEQ multiplex PCR. The sample includes 150,000 or so clones, 60% to 80% of them seen just once. The sample was peripheral blood. Every receptor here comes from a woman between 65 and 79 years old with acute or convalescent COVID-19.

This clone was seen only once. This may be a read error, as it is one base from a much larger clone. The DNA of the CDR3 is TGTGCCAGCAGTGACAGGGGTTCACCCCTCCACTTT. This gives the protein CASSDRGSPLHF. V and J are TRBV2 and TRBJ1-6, with D perhaps matching TRBD1 (6 bases). CDR1 is SNHLY and CDR2 is FYNNEI in the germline V gene. CDR3 length equals 12 residues. V was clipped by 3 bases and J by 9 bases, with 6 bases between them.

The V and J genes are TRBV25-1 and TRBJ2-2; 9 bases match TRBD1. The ends lost 0 bases at V and 5 bases at J; junction bases unmatched: 4. This CDR3 is 16 amino acids long. Germline loops: CDR1 MGHDK, CDR2 SYGVNS. The CDR3 sequence is CASSEYSTGGTGELFF. In DNA form, the CDR3 reads TGTGCCAGCAGTGAATATTCGACAGGGGGTACCGGGGAGCTGTTTTTT.

The table lists this clone with a count of one. The chain links TRBV12-3 or TRBV12-4 to TRBJ2-7; no definite D call. Trimming removed 4 bases from V and 2 bases from J, with 9 bases in between. This CDR3 comprises 13 residues. CDR3 protein: CASSSNEAYEQYF. CDR3 DNA: TGTGCCAGCAGTTCGAACGAGGCCTACGAGCAGTACTTC.